A selection of T cell receptor beta chains follows, all from one sample in a study of shared clonotypes between healthy human individuals. The data were produced by immunoSEQ multiplex PCR, yet TCRdb's version contains in-frame clones alone and is incomplete. This table has about 1 million clones, roughly 70% appearing once. Sequenced: memory CD4+ T cells sorted from blood. The receptor set was obtained from a man younger than 30 in good health. Both conserved end residues are part of each CDR3. Each record gives: J gene, D gene, clone size, V gene, CDR3 protein, CDR3 DNA. The D gene is left open where the match is weak. A clone size is listed for some rows: how often the clone was seen (once, few, many), or a class if it is expanded.

j_call: TRBJ1-1; d_call: .; clone_size: .; v_call: TRBV11-2; cdr3_aa: CASSTTDRKNTEAFF; cdr3_nt: TGTGCCAGCAGCACGACAGACAGAAAGAACACTGAAGCTTTCTTT
j_call: TRBJ2-5; d_call: .; clone_size: once; v_call: TRBV6-5; cdr3_aa: CASSPTRRETQYF; cdr3_nt: TGTGCCAGCAGCCCGACTAGGAGAGAGACCCAGTACTTC
j_call: TRBJ2-5; d_call: TRBD1; clone_size: .; v_call: TRBV7-9; cdr3_aa: CASSPPGQGETQYF; cdr3_nt: TGTGCCAGCAGCCCCCCGGGACAGGGAGAGACCCAGTACTTC
j_call: TRBJ1-1; d_call: .; clone_size: .; v_call: TRBV20-1; cdr3_aa: CSARGEAEAFF; cdr3_nt: TGCAGTGCTAGAGGGGAGGCTGAAGCTTTCTTT
j_call: TRBJ1-4; d_call: .; clone_size: .; v_call: TRBV7-9; cdr3_aa: CASSGRGGVGEKLFF; cdr3_nt: TGTGCCAGCAGCGGTAGGGGGGGTGTTGGTGAAAAACTGTTTTTT
j_call: TRBJ2-2; d_call: .; clone_size: .; v_call: TRBV10-3; cdr3_aa: CAISEWQDTGELFF; cdr3_nt: TGTGCCATCAGTGAGTGGCAGGACACCGGGGAGCTGTTTTTT
j_call: TRBJ2-7; d_call: .; clone_size: .; v_call: TRBV19; cdr3_aa: CASSIVASSYEQYF; cdr3_nt: TGTGCCAGTAGTATCGTGGCGAGCTCCTACGAGCAGTACTTC
j_call: TRBJ2-1; d_call: .; clone_size: .; v_call: TRBV11-2; cdr3_aa: CASSYYLTGGSYNEQFF; cdr3_nt: TGTGCCAGCAGCTACTACCTGACTGGAGGCTCCTACAATGAGCAGTTCTTC
j_call: TRBJ1-1; d_call: .; clone_size: .; v_call: TRBV5-1; cdr3_aa: CASSNPELMNTEAFF; cdr3_nt: TGCGCCAGCAGCAACCCGGAACTCATGAACACTGAAGCTTTCTTT
j_call: TRBJ2-1; d_call: TRBD1; clone_size: .; v_call: TRBV7-7; cdr3_aa: CASSPISGGNEQFF; cdr3_nt: TGTGCTAGCAGCCCTATATCAGGGGGCAATGAGCAGTTCTTC
j_call: TRBJ1-2; d_call: .; clone_size: once; v_call: TRBV6-4; cdr3_aa: CASRLGVPLNYGYTF; cdr3_nt: TGTGCCAGCAGGCTCGGGGTCCCTCTTAACTATGGCTACACCTTC
j_call: TRBJ2-1; d_call: .; clone_size: .; v_call: TRBV27; cdr3_aa: CASSLKGRNEQFF; cdr3_nt: TGTGCCAGCAGTTTAAAGGGTCGCAATGAGCAGTTCTTC
j_call: TRBJ1-1; d_call: .; clone_size: .; v_call: TRBV10-1; cdr3_aa: CASSPTLGTEAFF; cdr3_nt: TGCGCCAGCAGTCCGACTTTGGGCACTGAAGCTTTCTTT
j_call: TRBJ2-2; d_call: TRBD2; clone_size: once; v_call: TRBV10-3; cdr3_aa: CAITGLAGNTGELFF; cdr3_nt: TGTGCCATCACCGGACTAGCGGGGAACACCGGGGAGCTGTTTTTT
j_call: TRBJ1-5; d_call: .; clone_size: .; v_call: TRBV19; cdr3_aa: CASSIEGLGNQPQHF; cdr3_nt: TGTGCCAGTAGTATTGAGGGGTTGGGCAATCAGCCCCAGCATTTT
j_call: TRBJ1-2; d_call: TRBD1; clone_size: .; v_call: TRBV18; cdr3_aa: CASSPRDRANYGYTF; cdr3_nt: TGTGCCAGCTCACCACGTGACAGGGCGAACTATGGCTACACCTTC
j_call: TRBJ2-6; d_call: TRBD1; clone_size: .; v_call: TRBV5-1; cdr3_aa: CASSGGTGNSGANVLTF; cdr3_nt: TGCGCCAGCAGCGGTGGGACAGGGAACTCTGGGGCCAACGTCCTGACTTTC
j_call: TRBJ2-5; d_call: .; clone_size: .; v_call: TRBV4-1; cdr3_aa: CASSRLHTGKETQYF; cdr3_nt: TGCGCCAGCAGCCGACTCCATACAGGGAAAGAGACCCAGTACTTC
j_call: TRBJ1-3; d_call: .; clone_size: .; v_call: TRBV5-1; cdr3_aa: CASSLVRGPDGNTIYF; cdr3_nt: TGCGCCAGCAGCTTGGTTAGGGGTCCCGACGGAAACACCATATATTTT
j_call: TRBJ1-5; d_call: TRBD1; clone_size: .; v_call: TRBV5-8; cdr3_aa: CASSLSPGQFNQPQHF; cdr3_nt: TGTGCCAGCAGCTTGTCCCCGGGACAGTTCAATCAGCCCCAGCATTTT
j_call: TRBJ2-1; d_call: .; clone_size: .; v_call: TRBV30; cdr3_aa: CAWSVLAAISRNNEQFF; cdr3_nt: TGTGCCTGGAGTGTACTAGCCGCCATCAGTAGAAACAATGAGCAGTTCTTC
j_call: TRBJ2-7; d_call: TRBD2; clone_size: .; v_call: TRBV5-1; cdr3_aa: CATRAGGHTYEQYF; cdr3_nt: TGCGCCACCCGAGCGGGGGGTCATACCTACGAGCAGTACTTC
j_call: TRBJ1-1; d_call: .; clone_size: .; v_call: TRBV7-2; cdr3_aa: CASSWGLNTEAFF; cdr3_nt: TGTGCCAGCAGCTGGGGACTCAACACTGAAGCTTTCTTT
j_call: TRBJ2-2; d_call: .; clone_size: .; v_call: TRBV7-6; cdr3_aa: CASSLLRGNTGELFF; cdr3_nt: TGTGCCAGCAGCTTACTCAGGGGTAACACCGGGGAGCTGTTTTTT
j_call: TRBJ2-3; d_call: .; clone_size: many; v_call: TRBV5-6; cdr3_aa: CASSSPPIGTQYF; cdr3_nt: TGTGCCAGCAGCTCGCCTCCGATTGGTACGCAGTATTTT
j_call: TRBJ2-1; d_call: TRBD2; clone_size: .; v_call: TRBV19; cdr3_aa: CASSIGSGGNEQFF; cdr3_nt: TGTGCCAGTAGTATAGGTAGCGGGGGAAATGAGCAGTTCTTC
j_call: TRBJ2-7; d_call: .; clone_size: .; v_call: TRBV23-1; cdr3_aa: CASSQSPLGQSSYEQYF; cdr3_nt: TGCGCCAGCAGTCAAAGCCCCTTGGGGCAGTCTTCCTACGAGCAGTACTTC
j_call: TRBJ2-5; d_call: .; clone_size: few; v_call: TRBV7-2; cdr3_aa: CASSFGDSGTQYF; cdr3_nt: TGTGCCAGCAGCTTTGGGGACTCCGGGACCCAGTACTTC
j_call: TRBJ2-2; d_call: TRBD2; clone_size: .; v_call: TRBV11-2; cdr3_aa: CASQSRLAGIGELFF; cdr3_nt: TGTGCCAGCCAGTCCAGGCTAGCGGGAATCGGGGAGCTGTTTTTT
j_call: TRBJ1-1; d_call: .; clone_size: few; v_call: TRBV5-1; cdr3_aa: CASSTEGRLNTEAFF; cdr3_nt: TGCGCCAGCAGCACTGAAGGACGCCTGAACACTGAAGCTTTCTTT
j_call: TRBJ1-1; d_call: .; clone_size: .; v_call: TRBV2; cdr3_aa: CATLKEKNTEAFF; cdr3_nt: TGTGCCACCCTAAAGGAAAAAAACACTGAAGCTTTCTTT
j_call: TRBJ1-3; d_call: .; clone_size: .; v_call: TRBV2; cdr3_aa: CASSEAILGNTIYF; cdr3_nt: TGTGCCAGCAGTGAAGCGATCCTTGGAAACACCATATATTTT
j_call: TRBJ1-5; d_call: .; clone_size: few; v_call: TRBV4-3; cdr3_aa: CASSQSEGNQPQHF; cdr3_nt: TGCGCCAGCAGCCAATCGGAAGGGAATCAGCCCCAGCATTTT
j_call: TRBJ1-5; d_call: .; clone_size: .; v_call: TRBV2; cdr3_aa: CATRKESNQPQHF; cdr3_nt: TGTGCCACCCGAAAAGAAAGCAATCAGCCCCAGCATTTT
j_call: TRBJ1-1; d_call: .; clone_size: .; v_call: TRBV5-1; cdr3_aa: CASSLEAPTVTEAFF; cdr3_nt: TGCGCCAGCAGCTTGGAGGCACCAACGGTCACTGAAGCTTTCTTT
j_call: TRBJ1-3; d_call: .; clone_size: once; v_call: TRBV7-2; cdr3_aa: CASSPFGTSSSGNTIYF; cdr3_nt: TGTGCCAGCAGCCCATTCGGGACCTCTAGCTCTGGAAACACCATATATTTT
j_call: TRBJ2-4; d_call: .; clone_size: .; v_call: TRBV30; cdr3_aa: CAWAVQNIQYF; cdr3_nt: TGTGCCTGGGCGGTCCAGAACATTCAGTACTTC
j_call: TRBJ2-7; d_call: TRBD2; clone_size: .; v_call: TRBV9; cdr3_aa: CASRVLAGIIYEQYF; cdr3_nt: TGTGCCAGCAGGGTCTTAGCGGGGATAATCTACGAGCAGTACTTC
j_call: TRBJ1-1; d_call: .; clone_size: .; v_call: TRBV11-2; cdr3_aa: CASSLEAGRGNTEAFF; cdr3_nt: TGTGCCAGCAGCTTAGAAGCGGGGCGCGGGAACACTGAAGCTTTCTTT
j_call: TRBJ2-3; d_call: .; clone_size: .; v_call: TRBV30; cdr3_aa: CAWSTLVGSTDTQYF; cdr3_nt: TGTGCCTGGAGTACACTAGTGGGGAGCACAGATACGCAGTATTTT
j_call: TRBJ1-3; d_call: .; clone_size: few; v_call: TRBV6-1; cdr3_aa: CASSDRNRVGTIYF; cdr3_nt: TGTGCCAGCAGTGATCGGAACAGGGTGGGCACCATATATTTT
j_call: TRBJ2-4; d_call: TRBD2; clone_size: .; v_call: TRBV7-2; cdr3_aa: CASSLRFGGGAGNIQYF; cdr3_nt: TGTGCCAGCAGCTTACGGTTCGGCGGGGGGGCAGGAAACATTCAGTACTTC
j_call: TRBJ2-5; d_call: TRBD1; clone_size: .; v_call: TRBV5-1; cdr3_aa: CASSLDKGAETQYF; cdr3_nt: TGCGCCAGCAGCTTGGACAAGGGGGCTGAGACCCAGTACTTC
j_call: TRBJ2-6; d_call: .; clone_size: .; v_call: TRBV6-5; cdr3_aa: CASRPDNAGANVLTF; cdr3_nt: TGTGCCAGCAGGCCTGACAACGCTGGGGCCAACGTCCTGACTTTC
j_call: TRBJ2-7; d_call: .; clone_size: .; v_call: TRBV7-8; cdr3_aa: CASSPPPFVTYEQYF; cdr3_nt: TGTGCCAGCAGCCCCCCGCCGTTTGTAACCTACGAGCAGTACTTC
j_call: TRBJ1-2; d_call: .; clone_size: .; v_call: TRBV7-9; cdr3_aa: CASSRRTANYGYTF; cdr3_nt: TGTGCCAGCAGCCGACGGACAGCCAACTATGGCTACACCTTC
j_call: TRBJ1-5; d_call: .; clone_size: .; v_call: TRBV5-1; cdr3_aa: CASSSDSLNQPQHF; cdr3_nt: TGCGCCAGCAGCTCGGACAGCCTCAATCAGCCCCAGCATTTT
j_call: TRBJ2-3; d_call: TRBD1; clone_size: .; v_call: TRBV10-1; cdr3_aa: CASSELVGTARYF; cdr3_nt: TGCGCCAGCAGTGAGTTAGTGGGGACAGCTCGGTATTTT
j_call: TRBJ2-2; d_call: .; clone_size: .; v_call: TRBV7-3; cdr3_aa: CASRSDINTGELFF; cdr3_nt: TGTGCCAGCAGATCGGACATTAACACCGGGGAGCTGTTTTTT
j_call: TRBJ2-3; d_call: TRBD1; clone_size: few; v_call: TRBV5-8; cdr3_aa: CASSLWGQGSTDTQYF; cdr3_nt: TGTGCCAGCAGCCTCTGGGGACAGGGAAGTACAGATACGCAGTATTTT
j_call: TRBJ2-1; d_call: .; clone_size: .; v_call: TRBV11-2; cdr3_aa: CASSLYRVEYNEQFF; cdr3_nt: TGTGCCAGCAGCTTATACAGGGTGGAGTACAATGAGCAGTTCTTC
j_call: TRBJ1-1; d_call: TRBD1; clone_size: once; v_call: TRBV5-1; cdr3_aa: CASSTILRGKAFF; cdr3_nt: TGCGCCAGCAGCACGATACTCAGGGGGAAAGCTTTCTTT
j_call: TRBJ2-5; d_call: TRBD2; clone_size: .; v_call: TRBV9; cdr3_aa: CASSPGTSGGLETQYF; cdr3_nt: TGTGCCAGCAGCCCCGGGACTAGCGGTGGATTGGAGACCCAGTACTTC
j_call: TRBJ1-4; d_call: .; clone_size: .; v_call: TRBV28; cdr3_aa: CASSRAGVLEKLFF; cdr3_nt: TGTGCCAGCTCCCGGGCCGGGGTCCTCGAAAAACTGTTTTTT